Presented here are 25 T cell receptor beta chains from one specimen sequenced in a study of a mutant IDH1 vaccine in newly diagnosed glioma. The sample's time point: week 35, safety follow-up. All doses held 300 ug of mutant IDH1 20-mer peptide, with topical imiquimod. Their antigen targets remain unknown. Sequenced by immunoSEQ multiplex PCR; TCRdb stores in-frame clones only, minus some. The table shows 40,000 to 55,000 clones, with about 79% occurring only once. Specimen: PBMCs, collected from a glioma patient whose treatment included an IDH1 peptide vaccine. These receptors all stem from a man aged 40-49 years with glioma.

The V and J genes are TRBV6-1 and TRBJ2-7; D is unclear. Trimming took off 4 bases at V and 0 bases at J, with 13 bases between the two ends. The CDR3 covers 15 residues. CDR1 and CDR2 (germline): MNHNS, SASEGT. The chain's CDR3 is CASSAGAPPSYEQYV. The CDR3 nucleotides read TGTGCCAGCAGTGCCGGAGCTCCTCCCTCCTACGAGCAGTACGTC.

This sequence joins TRBV19 and TRBJ1-1, with D maybe TRBD1 (6 bases). The CDR3 spans 14 residues. V was clipped by 5 bases and J by 10 bases, with 20 bases between them. From germline, CDR1 is LNHDA and CDR2 SQIVND (reference sequence). CDR3 protein: CASSLETGRVGAFF. The CDR3 nucleotides are TGTGCCAGTAGTCTGGAAACAGGGCGAGTTGGAGCTTTCTTT.

The chain recombines TRBV14 with TRBJ2-5; perhaps TRBD2 as D (6 bases). Germline-derived CDR1 and CDR2 are SGHDN and FVKESK. The CDR3 is 16 residues long. Trimming left V 1 base short and J 5 bases short, with 17 bases between. The CDR3 DNA follows: TGTGCCAGCAGCCAAGTTGGTGGGAGTGGGGGGGAGACCCAGTACTTC. Protein product: CASSQVGGSGGETQYF.

This chain links TRBV5-1 with TRBJ1-1, with 7 bases identical to TRBD1. Germline loops: CDR1 SGHRS, CDR2 YFSETQ. The CDR3 totals 17 residues. V was pared by 0 bases and J by 3 bases, with 11 bases of the junction left unmatched. CDR3 in amino acids: CASSLDRGLGWDTEAFF. The CDR3 DNA follows: TGCGCCAGCAGCTTGGACAGGGGCTTGGGGTGGGACACTGAAGCTTTCTTT.

This clone was detected only a few times. The V and J genes are TRBV19 and TRBJ2-7; a possible D gene is TRBD2 (6 bases). CDR1 and CDR2 (germline): LNHDA, SQIVND (reference sequence). The CDR3 totals 12 residues. V lost 6 bases, J lost 5 bases, and 11 bases lay in between. The CDR3 protein is CASSGSLDEQYF. CDR3 DNA sequence: TGTGCCAGTAGCGGGAGTCTCGACGAGCAGTACTTC.

This clone was detected only once. The chain couples TRBV7-2 to TRBJ2-1; TRBD2 matches 12 bases. The CDR3 sequence is 16 residues long. Trimming took 4 bases from V and 7 from J; bases not matched to a gene: 8. Germline CDR1 SGHTA, CDR2 FQGNSA. Here the CDR3 DNA reads TGTGCCAGCAGCTCCCGGACTAGCGGGACGGGGAATGAGCAGTTCTTC. Translated: CASSSRTSGTGNEQFF. The whole variable domain, remainder taken from reference TRBV7-2 and TRBJ2-1, is GAGVSQSPSNKVTEKGKDVELRCDPISGHTALYWYRQSLGQGLEFLIYFQGNSAPDKSGLPSDRFSAERTGGSVSTLTIQRTQQEDSAVYLCASSSRTSGTGNEQFFGPGTRLTVL.

This chain joins TRBV7-9 and TRBJ2-1; D is unclear. This CDR3 region has 12 residues. Germline V gives CDR1 SEHNR, CDR2 FQNEAQ (reference sequence). Trimming removed 2 bases at V and 7 bases at J, with 6 bases between. The CDR3 bases are TGTGCCAGCAGCTTATCCGGGAATGAGCAGTTCTTC. Translated: CASSLSGNEQFF.

The CDR3: CASSPIGGVETQYF. In DNA, the CDR3 is TGTGCCAGCAGCCCCATTGGCGGAGTAGAGACCCAGTACTTC. The V call is TRBV7-9, the J call TRBJ2-5, with D unresolved. Looked up from germline, CDR1 is SEHNR and CDR2 is FQNEAQ (reference sequence). The CDR3 loop spans 14 amino acids. V was clipped by 5 bases and J by 4 bases, with 14 bases between them.

The J gene is TRBJ1-5, the V gene TRBV11-2, with 8 bases identical to TRBD1. V dropped 1 base and J dropped 4; count of bases not matched to a gene: 3. The CDR3 is 15 amino acids. Germline V gene data show CDR1 as SGHAT and CDR2 as FQNNGV. The CDR3 nucleotides are TGTGCCAGCAGCTTAGGGACAGGGCTAAATCAGCCCCAGCATTTT. Translating gives CASSLGTGLNQPQHF.

This clone has a handful of counts. The CDR3 bases are TGTGCCAGCAGCCCCCGATTAATCGCTTCCGGGACAGGGCACCAGCCCCAGCATTTT. It is translated as CASSPRLIASGTGHQPQHF. The J gene is TRBJ1-5, the V gene TRBV5-8; 9 bases are shared with TRBD1. Trimming removed 4 bases from V and 7 bases from J; junction bases left unmatched: 21. Per germline, CDR1 SGHTS and CDR2 YDEGEE. This CDR3 spans 19 amino acids.

The V and J genes are TRBV6-1 and TRBJ2-3; D is ambiguous. The V and J ends lost 6 bases and 0 bases respectively, with 4 bases between them. The CDR3 runs to 12 residues. The germline gives CDR1 MNHNS, CDR2 SASEGT. CDR3 protein: CASRPSTDTQYF. The CDR3 DNA reads as TGTGCCAGCAGGCCTAGCACAGATACGCAGTATTTT.

The rearrangement links TRBV5-5 to TRBJ1-1, with D perhaps matching TRBD1 (5 bases). The germline V and J ends were trimmed by 2 bases and 2 bases, with 13 bases remaining between them. The CDR3 sequence is 15 residues long. The germline gives CDR1 SGHKS, CDR2 YYEKEE (reference sequence). CDR3 residues: CASSLGAGPNTEAFF. The CDR3 DNA is TGTGCCAGCAGCTTAGGAGCAGGGCCCAACACTGAAGCTTTCTTT.

The chain carries TRBV7-2 and TRBJ2-1; D not resolved. V lost 4 bases, J lost 7 bases, and 14 bases lay in between. The V gene's germline CDR1 is SGHTA and CDR2 FQGNSA. CDR3 length: 14 residues. The DNA of the CDR3 is TGTGCCAGCAGCTCCACCCGTACCTGGAATGAGCAGTTCTTC. It specifies CASSSTRTWNEQFF.

The gene calls are TRBV7-8 and TRBJ1-2; perhaps TRBD1 as D (6 bases). With 5 bases removed from V and 4 bases from J, the gap between germline ends came to 11 bases. Looked up from germline, CDR1 is SGHVS and CDR2 is FQNEAQ. The length of the CDR3 is 13 residues. The CDR3 sequence: CASSPGQIYGYTF. CDR3 sequence (DNA): TGTGCCAGCAGCCCCGGACAGATCTATGGCTACACCTTC. Supplemented by reference TRBV7-8 and TRBJ1-2, the full variable domain reads GAGVSQSPRYKVAKRGQDVALRCDPISGHVSLFWYQQALGQGPEFLTYFQNEAQLDKSGLPSDRFFAERPEGSVSTLKIQRTQQEDSAVYLCASSPGQIYGYTFGSGTRLTVV.

The chain is built from TRBV9 and TRBJ2-5, with 9 bases matching TRBD2. This CDR3 comprises 15 residues. Germline CDR1 and CDR2: SGDLS and YYNGEE. V was pared by 0 bases and J by 5 bases, with 5 bases of the junction left unmatched. The CDR3 loop is CASSVAGTSFETQYF. The CDR3 DNA reads TGTGCCAGCAGCGTAGCCGGGACTAGCTTTGAGACCCAGTACTTC.

This clone was observed a few times. The J gene is TRBJ2-2, the V gene TRBV5-4; no clear D gene. The germline gives CDR1 SGHNT, CDR2 YYREEE (reference sequence). V was cut by 0 bases and J by 1 base, with 4 bases left in between. The CDR3 has 14 amino acids. CDR3 bases: TGTGCCAGCAGCTTGGAGGGGAACACCGGGGAGCTGTTTTTT. This translates into CASSLEGNTGELFF.

The V gene is TRBV27, the J gene TRBJ1-1; TRBD1 agrees at 7 bases. Germline CDR1 and CDR2: MNHEY and SMNVEV (reference sequence). There are 16 residues in the CDR3. V shed 7 bases, J shed 1 base, and the junction held 12 bases outside the gene matches. CDR3 nucleotide sequence: TGTGCCAGCACTCAATGGGGACAGACAAGGAACACTGAAGCTTTCTTT. Protein: CASTQWGQTRNTEAFF.

The J gene is TRBJ2-1, the V gene TRBV5-1, with D perhaps given as TRBD1 or TRBD2 (5 bases each). V gave up 3 bases and J gave up 8 bases, with 15 bases separating them. CDR1 SGHRS and CDR2 YFSETQ come from the germline V gene. The CDR3 is 14 residues long. Here the CDR3 DNA reads TGCGCCAGCAGCTGGGACGAGCCGTTCCATGAGCAGTTCTTC. Protein sequence: CASSWDEPFHEQFF.

This chain connects TRBV9 to TRBJ1-2; 10 nucleotides match TRBD1. Germline V gene sequence: CDR1 SGDLS, CDR2 YYNGEE. The CDR3 consists of 14 residues. Trimming at V came to 2 bases and at J to 8 bases, leaving 6 bases not matched to a gene. This CDR3 is CASSVRQGALGYTF. For the CDR3, the DNA is TGTGCCAGCAGCGTTCGACAGGGGGCATTGGGCTACACCTTC.

The CDR3 bases are TGCGCCAGCAGCTTGGTGCCCAGGGGAGGGGAGACCCAGTACTTC. It translates to CASSLVPRGGETQYF. The rearrangement uses TRBV5-1 and TRBJ2-5, with D perhaps matching TRBD2 (7 bases). CDR3 length: 15 amino acids. The germline V gene encodes CDR1 SGHRS and CDR2 YFSETQ. The ends were cut back, 0 bases at V and 5 bases at J, with 14 bases in the middle.

CDR3 loop: CASTPAGTGGTEAFF. The CDR3 nucleotides are TGTGCCAGTACCCCGGCCGGGACAGGGGGGACTGAAGCTTTCTTT. J is TRBJ1-1 and V is TRBV19, with 11 bases aligning to TRBD1. V trimming: 7 bases; J trimming: 5 bases; junction bases outside the gene matches: 9. Per germline, CDR1 LNHDA and CDR2 SQIVND (reference sequence). The CDR3 runs to 15 residues.

There are a few counts of this clone. This chain connects TRBV25-1 to TRBJ2-1, with TRBD2 identical over 9 bases. The germline V gene has CDR1 MGHDK and CDR2 SYGVNS. The trim removed 1 base at V and 9 bases at J, leaving 7 bases unmatched. This CDR3 spans 15 amino acids. The CDR3, as DNA: TGTGCCAGCAGTGAATTAGCGGGGGACCCCACTGAGCAGTTCTTC. Protein sequence: CASSELAGDPTEQFF.

The chain links TRBV7-2 to TRBJ2-1; 7 nucleotides agree with TRBD1. V dropped 4 bases and J dropped 7; count of bases not matched to a gene: 4. The CDR3 has 13 amino acids. CDR1 SGHTA and CDR2 FQGNSA come from the germline V gene. In DNA form, the CDR3 reads TGTGCCAGCAGCTCCCGACAGGGTAATGAGCAGTTCTTC. Its translation is CASSSRQGNEQFF.

The gene calls are TRBV5-4 and TRBJ2-1; D uncertain. Germline CDR1 SGHNT, CDR2 YYREEE (reference sequence). V lost 4 bases to trimming and J lost 8 bases, with 7 bases between them. The CDR3 runs to 11 residues. The CDR3 nucleotides read TGTGCCAGCAGCCAGAGCGATGAGCAGTTCTTC. It codes for CASSQSDEQFF. The full variable domain, with the rest looked up from reference TRBV5-4 and TRBJ2-1, is ETGVTQSPTHLIKTRGQQVTLRCSSQSGHNTVSWYQQALGQGPQFIFQYYREEENGRGNFPPRFSGLQFPNYSSELNVNALELDDSALYLCASSQSDEQFFGPGTRLTVL.

The chain has TRBV21-1 and TRBJ2-5; the listed D gene, TRBD2, was not tested against the DNA. TRBV21-1 is noted as a pseudogene. CDR3 size: 15 residues. The CDR3 reads CASSNELAAQETQYF. The CDR3 DNA reads TGTGCCAGCAGCAATGAACTAGCGGCCCAAGAGACCCAGTACTTC.